Listed here are 25 T cell receptor beta chains from one sample, sequenced in a study of cytomegalovirus exposure and HLA in healthy donors. In the PCR, 60 Vbeta and 13 Jbeta primers were used. Data came from immunoSEQ multiplex PCR; TCRdb stores just in-frame clones and leaves some out. The sample has about 140,000 clones, more than 75% seen once. Sequencing was done on a sample of PBMCs. The origin of the receptors is a young man in good health and CMV-seropositive.

The CDR3 is CASSRGTGEPYEQYF. CDR3 bases: TGCGCCAGCAGCAGAGGGACAGGGGAGCCCTACGAGCAGTACTTC. This chain connects TRBV5-1 to TRBJ2-5; TRBD1 matches 10 bases. TRBJ2-7 explains the end of the DNA better; the J call may be wrong. The CDR3 sequence is 15 residues long. The V gene's germline CDR1 is SGHRS and CDR2 YFSETQ.

The chain has TRBV5-6 and TRBJ1-1; 7 bases line up with TRBD1. CDR1 SGHDT and CDR2 YYEEEE come from the germline V gene. The J segment lost 4 bases and the V segment lost 2 bases, leaving 11 bases of the junction unmatched. This CDR3 spans 16 amino acids. CDR3 loop: CASSLGAARGSTEAFF. For the CDR3, the DNA is TGTGCCAGCAGCTTAGGAGCAGCCAGGGGGAGCACTGAAGCTTTCTTT.

This clone was picked up a small number of times. The chain couples TRBV5-1 to TRBJ1-2, with D maybe TRBD1 (5 bases). This CDR3 contains 14 residues. Looked up from germline, CDR1 is SGHRS and CDR2 is YFSETQ. V was pared by 0 bases and J by 8 bases, with 14 bases between. The CDR3 here is CASSLVQVKGGYTF. DNA of the CDR3: TGCGCCAGCAGCTTGGTACAGGTCAAAGGGGGCTACACCTTC. The whole variable domain, filled in from reference TRBV5-1 and TRBJ1-2, reads KAGVTQTPRYLIKTRGQQVTLSCSPISGHRSVSWYQQTPGQGLQFLFEYFSETQRNKGNFPGRFSGRQFSNSRSEMNVSTLELGDSALYLCASSLVQVKGGYTFGSGTRLTVV.

V is TRBV6-1 and J is TRBJ2-3, with TRBD1 as a possible D gene (6 bases). Germline values: CDR1 MNHNS, CDR2 SASEGT. Trimming removed 0 bases from V and 5 bases from J, with 12 bases in between. The CDR3 consists of 15 residues. This chain's CDR3 is CASSEAIRGLDTQYF. CDR3 nucleotides: TGTGCCAGCAGTGAAGCGATTAGGGGGTTAGATACGCAGTATTTT.

V usage is TRBV30 and J usage is TRBJ1-5; TRBD1 agrees at 10 bases. Germline lookup yields CDR1 GTSNPN and CDR2 SVGIG (reference sequence). Trimming cost V 4 bases and J 1 base; bases outside gene matches: 13. The length of the CDR3 is 18 residues. The CDR3 sequence is CAWTRRGTGALSNQPQHF. The CDR3 DNA reads as TGTGCCTGGACCCGGCGAGGGACAGGGGCATTGAGCAATCAGCCCCAGCATTTT.

This CDR3 reads CASSLEVRPYEQYF. Here the CDR3 DNA reads TGTGCCAGCAGCTTAGAGGTCAGGCCGTACGAGCAGTACTTC. The chain employs TRBV7-9 and TRBJ2-7; D is unclear. Per germline, CDR1 SEHNR and CDR2 FQNEAQ (reference sequence). Between the trimmed V and J ends, which lost 1 base and 4 bases, there was a span of 11 bases. This CDR3 is built from 14 residues.

The J gene is TRBJ1-6, the V gene TRBV6-1; 9 bases match TRBD1. The germline V gene has CDR1 MNHNS and CDR2 SASEGT. The V segment lost 3 bases and the J segment 0 bases; nucleotides outside the gene matches: 6. The CDR3 runs 18 residues. The CDR3 region is CASSEVGQGLSYNSPLHF. CDR3 nucleotide sequence: TGTGCCAGCAGTGAGGTCGGACAGGGGCTCTCCTATAATTCACCCCTCCACTTT.

This clone was counted only a few times. V is TRBV5-1 and J is TRBJ2-3, with D tentatively TRBD1 (6 bases). This CDR3 has 13 amino acids. V shed 5 bases and J shed 4 bases, with 11 bases lying between them. CDR1 is SGHRS, CDR2 YFSETQ, per germline. The CDR3 here is CASSQTGPDTQYF. CDR3 bases: TGCGCCAGCAGTCAAACAGGGCCAGATACGCAGTATTTT.

The chain couples TRBV11-3 to TRBJ1-1; 7 bases fit TRBD1. The ends lost 0 bases at V and 8 bases at J; junction bases unmatched: 3. The CDR3 runs to 13 residues. Germline V lookup: CDR1 SGHNT, CDR2 YENEEA. CDR3 in amino acids: CASSLDGDREAFF. In DNA form, the CDR3 reads TGTGCCAGCAGCTTAGATGGGGACAGAGAAGCTTTCTTT.

This chain connects TRBV30 to TRBJ2-5; 12 bases agree with TRBD2. The CDR3 is 15 amino acids. Germline CDR1 GTSNPN, CDR2 SVGIG (reference sequence). The V and J ends lost 5 bases and 4 bases, in that order; junction bases with no gene match: 8. The CDR3 spells CAWGRLAGVSETQYF. CDR3 DNA: TGTGCCTGGGGGAGACTAGCGGGAGTATCAGAGACCCAGTACTTC.

This clone was recorded a few times. This chain links TRBV29-1 with TRBJ1-1; 10 nucleotides line up with TRBD1. V shed 5 bases, J shed 3 bases, and the junction held 6 bases outside the gene matches. The CDR3 extends over 14 amino acids. The V gene's germline CDR1 is SQVTM and CDR2 ANQGSEA. CDR3 amino acids: CSVLRQGADTEAFF. CDR3 DNA: TGCAGCGTTTTGAGACAGGGGGCCGACACTGAAGCTTTCTTT. The variable domain in full, completed from reference TRBV29-1 and TRBJ1-1, reads SAVISQKPSRDICQRGTSLTIQCQVDSQVTMMFWYRQQPGQSLTLIATANQGSEATYESGFVIDKFPISRPNLTFSTLTVSNMSPEDSSIYLCSVLRQGADTEAFFGQGTRLTVV.

V gene TRBV5-1 combines with J gene TRBJ2-2, with 8 bases matching TRBD2. This CDR3 comprises 14 residues. Germline values: CDR1 SGHRS, CDR2 YFSETQ. J was trimmed by 7 bases and V by 0 bases; bases with no gene match: 2. In DNA form, the CDR3 reads TGCGCCAGCAGCTTGGGACTAGCGAACGGGGAGCTGTTTTTT. As protein: CASSLGLANGELFF.

The chain recombines TRBV14 with TRBJ2-6; the match to TRBD1 covers 8 bases. Germline V gene lookup returns CDR1 SGHDN and CDR2 FVKESK. The CDR3 sequence is 19 residues long. The V segment lost 3 bases and the J segment 2 bases; nucleotides outside the gene matches: 12. The CDR3 DNA reads as TGTGCCAGCAGCCACACTCCGGGACAGGTTTTTCCTGGGGCCAACGTCCTGACTTTC. This codes for CASSHTPGQVFPGANVLTF.

In the case of this clone: The germline gene is not matched at one end of the junction; a read error may be the cause. The J gene is TRBJ1-1, the V gene TRBV7-7; the D gene is possibly TRBD1 (6 bases). This CDR3 has 17 amino acids. CDR1 SSHAT and CDR2 FNYEAQ come from the germline V gene (reference sequence). CDR3 sequence (DNA): TGTGCTAGCAGCCCTTCAATCCCGGGACATCTGAACACTGAAGCTTTCTTT. Its protein product is CASSPSIPGHLNTEAFF.

This clone occurred once. V and J are TRBV2 and TRBJ2-7; 7 nucleotides match TRBD1. The V and J ends lost 6 bases and 3 bases, in that order; junction bases with no gene match: 8. The V gene's germline CDR1 is SNHLY and CDR2 FYNNEI. The CDR3 is 14 residues long. CDR3 in amino acids: CASSKPGQHYEQYF. The DNA for the CDR3 is TGTGCCAGCAGCAAGCCGGGACAGCACTACGAGCAGTACTTC.

This chain joins TRBV6-5 and TRBJ2-7; the D gene is possibly TRBD2 (5 bases). The CDR3 is 16 residues long. Germline V gives CDR1 MNHEY, CDR2 SVGAGI. Trimming stripped 0 bases from V and 3 bases from J, with 15 bases between. The CDR3 DNA reads as TGTGCCAGCAGTTACTCCGCGGGTAGCCCTCTCTACGAGCAGTACTTC. This codes for CASSYSAGSPLYEQYF.

In DNA, the CDR3 is TGCACCAGCAGCCATTGGGGGTCGCGGGGGGGAGTAAATGAGCAGTTCTTC. Its protein product is CTSSHWGSRGGVNEQFF. The rearrangement links TRBV1 to TRBJ2-1; the D call in the table, TRBD2, was not verified against the DNA. TRBV1 is tagged as a pseudogene. This CDR3 has 17 amino acids.

The chain combines TRBV9 with TRBJ2-5; 7 bases agree with TRBD1. The germline gives CDR1 SGDLS, CDR2 YYNGEE. Trimming at V came to 3 bases and at J to 3 bases, leaving 8 bases not matched to a gene. The CDR3 extends over 15 amino acids. The CDR3, as DNA: TGTGCCAGCAGCGCAAGACCCGGGACAGAAGAGACCCAGTACTTC. Translated: CASSARPGTEETQYF.

The gene calls are TRBV11-2 and TRBJ2-2; 7 nucleotides line up with TRBD2. Trimming cost V 4 bases and J 0 bases; bases outside gene matches: 5. The length of the CDR3 is 16 residues. Germline V lookup: CDR1 SGHAT, CDR2 FQNNGV. CDR3 in amino acids: CASSSTSAANTGELFF. In DNA, the CDR3 is TGTGCCAGCAGCTCAACTAGCGCTGCGAACACCGGGGAGCTGTTTTTT.

The sample holds a few counts of this clone. This rearrangement joins TRBV29-1 to TRBJ2-1, with 9 nucleotides matching TRBD2. This CDR3 is 16 amino acids long. Germline V lookup: CDR1 SQVTM, CDR2 ANQGSEA. The V and J ends lost 4 bases and 3 bases, in that order; junction bases with no gene match: 10. The CDR3 DNA sequence: TGCAGCGTTGGTGCTAGCGGGACCCCCCTCTACAATGAGCAGTTCTTC. It is translated as CSVGASGTPLYNEQFF.

This chain uses TRBV5-4 with TRBJ2-5; D possibly corresponds to TRBD2 (6 bases). The V end lost 1 base, the J end lost 5 bases, and 6 bases lay between the germline ends. This CDR3 is built from 12 residues. Per the germline V gene, CDR1 is SGHNT and CDR2 is YYREEE (reference sequence). The CDR3 nucleotides read TGTGCCAGCAGCTTGCGGGGGGAGACCCAGTACTTC. It codes for CASSLRGETQYF.

The V call is TRBV6-1, the J call TRBJ2-2, with TRBD1 as a possible D gene (6 bases). Germline lookup yields CDR1 MNHNS and CDR2 SASEGT. Deletions cut 4 bases from V and 3 bases from J, with 15 bases between. The CDR3 loop spans 16 amino acids. CDR3 sequence: CASSGYRVSDTGELFF. The CDR3, as DNA: TGTGCCAGCAGTGGGTACAGGGTTTCAGACACCGGGGAGCTGTTTTTT.

The V gene is TRBV30, the J gene TRBJ1-1; D possibly corresponds to TRBD1 (6 bases). The V gene lost 3 bases and the J gene lost 2 bases, with 13 bases spanning the gap. This CDR3 has 14 amino acids. Looked up from germline, CDR1 is GTSNPN and CDR2 is SVGIG (reference sequence). The CDR3 reads CAWRGAPQNTEAFF. The CDR3 region has the DNA TGTGCCTGGAGGGGGGCCCCTCAAAACACTGAAGCTTTCTTT.

J is TRBJ1-3 and V is TRBV6-5; D not resolved. Germline V gene data show CDR1 as MNHEY and CDR2 as SVGAGI. The CDR3 sequence is 13 residues long. The V gene lost 6 bases and the J gene lost 4 bases, with 10 bases spanning the gap. The CDR3 region has the DNA TGTGCCAGCAGCTCCGGGTTGGGAAACACCATATATTTT. Protein: CASSSGLGNTIYF.

CDR3 loop: CASSLVDYEQYF. The CDR3 region has the DNA TGTGCCAGCAGCTTAGTAGACTACGAGCAGTACTTC. V usage is TRBV11-2 and J usage is TRBJ2-7, with D uncertain. The germline CDR1 and CDR2 sequences are SGHAT and FQNNGV. The CDR3 consists of 12 residues. V dropped 1 base and J dropped 3 bases, with 4 bases sitting between them.